The 25 T cell receptor beta chains given below trace back to one sample, sequenced in a study of regulatory T cells in long-lasting Graves disease. Time point specified: newly diagnosed GD, antithyroid drugs for less than 3 months. PBMC RNA served as the TCR library source. Libraries of TCR beta came from iRepertoire HTBI primers plus Arm-PCR of CDR3 regions. TCRdb ran MiXCR on the multiplex PCR reads and lists one entry per CDR3 protein. Among a few hundred thousand distinct CDR3 sequences listed, approximately 13% were seen once. These data were also reused for a study on T cells in Graves' hyperthyroidism and ophthalmopathy.

Sequenced here: peripheral blood mononuclear cells (PBMCs), sampled at new diagnosis, from a patient treated with antithyroid drugs. These receptors originate from a man under 40 with Graves disease.

This clonotype was recorded a few times. V gene TRBV9 combines with J gene TRBJ2-7; TRBD2 might be the D (5 bases). The CDR3 runs 15 residues. The germline V gene encodes CDR1 SGDLS and CDR2 YYNGEE. V lost 4 bases to trimming and J lost 2 bases, with 16 bases between them. CDR3 bases: TGTGCCAGCAGCACCAAGGAGCGCGGGCCCTACGAGCAGTACTTC. Translating gives CASSTKERGPYEQYF. The full variable domain, rest sourced from reference TRBV9 and TRBJ2-7, is DSGVTQTPKHLITATGQRVTLRCSPRSGDLSVYWYQQSLDQGLQFLIQYYNGEERAKGNILERFSAQQFPDLHSELNLSSLELGDSALYFCASSTKERGPYEQYFGPGTRLTVT.

This clonotype was recorded many times. This rearrangement joins TRBV6-2 or TRBV6-3 to TRBJ1-3; D gene uncertain. Trimming cost V 7 bases and J 8 bases, with 21 bases left between them. The CDR3 spans 15 residues. Germline V gene sequence: CDR1 MNHEY, CDR2 SVGEGT. CDR3 DNA sequence: TGTGCCAGCATGACGTCCCTGGGTGACCTGCACACCATATATTTT. Its translation: CASMTSLGDLHTIYF.

This clonotype has a handful of counts. CDR3 coding DNA: TGCAGCGTTGAGGAAGGGGGCGGACCCCGGGTGAGTGGCTACACCTTC. Amino acids: CSVEEGGGPRVSGYTF. The V and J genes are TRBV29-1 and TRBJ1-2; 7 bases fit TRBD1. This CDR3 has 16 residues. CDR1 SQVTM and CDR2 ANQGSEA come from the germline V gene. Trimming removed 3 bases from V and 7 bases from J; junction bases left unmatched: 17. The full variable domain, completed using reference TRBV29-1 and TRBJ1-2, is SAVISQKPSRDICQRGTSLTIQCQVDSQVTMMFWYRQQPGQSLTLIATANQGSEATYESGFVIDKFPISRPNLTFSTLTVSNMSPEDSSIYLCSVEEGGGPRVSGYTFGSGTRLTVV.

This clonotype was counted a few times. The chain combines TRBV11-2 with TRBJ2-7; D remains ambiguous. The V gene's germline CDR1 is SGHAT and CDR2 FQNNGV. The CDR3 extends over 10 amino acids. V was clipped by 5 bases and J by 6 bases, with 5 bases between them. CDR3 sequence reads: CASSLAEQYF. CDR3 DNA: TGTGCCAGCAGCCTGGCCGAGCAGTACTTC.

The V and J genes are TRBV30 and TRBJ1-5; perhaps TRBD1 as D (5 bases). CDR1 is GTSNPN and CDR2 is SVGIG in the germline V gene (reference sequence). This CDR3 contains 17 residues. The germline V and J ends were trimmed by 2 bases and 0 bases, with 17 bases remaining between them. The CDR3 DNA reads TGTGCCTGGAGTTCTCCCGGGACGGCAAATAGCAATCAGCCCCAGCATTTT. Translation gives CAWSSPGTANSNQPQHF. Full variable domain (outside the CDR3, taken from reference TRBV30 and TRBJ1-5): SQTIHQWPATLVQPVGSPLSLECTVEGTSNPNLYWYRQAAGRGLQLLFYSVGIGQISSEVPQNLSASRPQDRQFILSSKKLLLSDSGFYLCAWSSPGTANSNQPQHFGDGTRLSIL.

This clonotype was seen at least ten times. The rearrangement joins TRBV11-2 to TRBJ2-1; 8 positions agree with TRBD2. This CDR3 contains 17 residues. V gave up 0 bases and J gave up 9 bases; unmatched junction bases: 13. Germline V gene sequence: CDR1 SGHAT, CDR2 FQNNGV. The DNA of the CDR3 is TGTGCCAGCAGCTTAGATAGGACTAGCCGCCTTCCTGGTGAGCAGTTCTTC. It yields the protein CASSLDRTSRLPGEQFF.

The V gene is TRBV5-1, the J gene TRBJ2-7, with TRBD2 matching 9 bases. Losses at the gene ends were 0 bases for V and 4 bases for J; bases not matched to a gene: 5. The CDR3 spans 15 residues. Germline V gene data show CDR1 as SGHRS and CDR2 as YFSETQ. The CDR3 protein is CASSLGQAGGYEQYF. CDR3 coding DNA: TGCGCCAGCAGCTTGGGCCAAGCGGGGGGATACGAGCAGTACTTC.

This clonotype was detected many times. The CDR3 DNA is TGCGCCAGCAGCTTGTACCTAGCGGGAGTGACAGAGACCCAGTACTTC. Translating it yields CASSLYLAGVTETQYF. V gene TRBV5-1 combines with J gene TRBJ2-5; 10 nucleotides agree with TRBD2. Unmatched junction bases numbered 7, after V lost 1 base and J lost 4 bases. In germline, CDR1 is SGHRS, CDR2 YFSETQ. This CDR3 comprises 16 residues. The entire variable domain, with the rest obtained from reference TRBV5-1 and TRBJ2-5, is as follows: KAGVTQTPRYLIKTRGQQVTLSCSPISGHRSVSWYQQTPGQGLQFLFEYFSETQRNKGNFPGRFSGRQFSNSRSEMNVSTLELGDSALYLCASSLYLAGVTETQYFGPGTRLLVL.

This clonotype has a handful of counts. V gene TRBV14 combines with J gene TRBJ1-1; D possibly corresponds to TRBD1 (6 bases). The germline gives CDR1 SGHDN, CDR2 FVKESK. Trimming left V 5 bases short and J 2 bases short, with 12 bases between. The CDR3 spans 14 residues. The CDR3 DNA reads TGTGCCAGCAGCATGGACAGACTCAACACTGAAGCTTTCTTT. This translates into CASSMDRLNTEAFF.

This clonotype was detected many times. The chain recombines TRBV20-1 with TRBJ2-1; 11 bases map to TRBD2. After removal of 6 bases from V and 4 bases from J, the junction contained 14 bases not matched to a gene. The CDR3 length is 17 residues. Germline CDR1 DFQATT, CDR2 SNEGSKA (reference sequence). The CDR3 sequence is CSALTPGLAENYNEQFF. The CDR3 nucleotides read TGCAGTGCCTTAACCCCGGGACTAGCGGAGAATTACAATGAGCAGTTCTTC.

This clonotype was observed many times. This rearrangement joins TRBV10-1 to TRBJ1-1; 7 positions match TRBD1. The CDR3 extends over 12 amino acids. V lost 5 bases to trimming and J lost 6 bases; unmatched junction nucleotides: 3. The V gene's germline CDR1 is WNHNN and CDR2 SYGVQD (reference sequence). CDR3 region: CASSKGGSEAFF. The CDR3 DNA follows: TGCGCCAGCAGTAAAGGGGGCTCTGAAGCTTTCTTT.

This clonotype has more than one count but fewer than ten. A much larger clone lies one base from this, so it may be a read error. DNA for the CDR3: TGTGCCAGCAGCCAACTCGGCGGAAACAATGAGCAGTTCTTC. Translated: CASSQLGGNNEQFF. The chain is built from TRBV11-2 and TRBJ2-5; D remains unclear. The end of the DNA is better explained by TRBJ2-1, so the J call may be wrong. The length of the CDR3 is 14 residues. CDR1 is SGHAT, CDR2 FQNNGV, per germline.

This clonotype was seen repeatedly, ten times or more. The rearrangement uses TRBV7-2 and TRBJ2-1; no clear D gene. CDR3 length: 16 residues. Looked up from germline, CDR1 is SGHTA and CDR2 is FQGNSA. Trimming removed 2 bases at V and 2 bases at J, with 13 bases between. CDR3 amino acids: CASSLYWIPTYNEQFF. The CDR3 region has the DNA TGTGCCAGCAGCTTATACTGGATCCCTACCTACAATGAGCAGTTCTTC.

The genes are TRBV27 and TRBJ2-5; tentative D call: TRBD1 (5 bases). The CDR3 contains 15 residues. From germline, CDR1 is MNHEY and CDR2 SMNVEV (reference sequence). The ends were cut back, 1 base at V and 4 bases at J, with 13 bases in the middle. DNA for the CDR3: TGTGCCAGCAGTTTATATCAGGGAATTAGAGAGACCCAGTACTTC. This codes for CASSLYQGIRETQYF.

This clonotype has only a few counts. The chain has TRBV30 and TRBJ1-3; no clear D. CDR3 length equals 13 residues. Trimming stripped 2 bases from V and 5 bases from J, with 10 bases between. Germline V lookup: CDR1 GTSNPN, CDR2 SVGIG (reference sequence). CDR3 in amino acids: CAWSSGLRNTIYF. Here the CDR3 DNA reads TGTGCCTGGAGTTCCGGGCTCAGAAACACCATATATTTT.

The chain couples TRBV29-1 to TRBJ1-5; D not resolved. The germline gives CDR1 SQVTM, CDR2 ANQGSEA. This CDR3 contains 12 residues. Trimming removed 4 bases at V and 3 bases at J, with 7 bases between. The CDR3 nucleotides read TGCAGCGTTGGAAGTAACAATCAGCCCCAGCATTTT. Translated: CSVGSNNQPQHF.

This clonotype was observed at least ten times. V gene TRBV10-3 combines with J gene TRBJ2-7; D is ambiguous. Germline CDR1 and CDR2: ENHRY and SYGVKD. V lost 6 bases and J 2 bases, leaving 8 bases between the germline ends. The length of the CDR3 is 12 residues. The CDR3, as DNA: TGTGCCATCAGATCTCTAGCCTACGAGCAGTACTTC. It translates to CAIRSLAYEQYF.

This clonotype showed up many times. The gene calls are TRBV6-2 or TRBV6-3 and TRBJ2-6; D remains ambiguous. This CDR3 spans 14 amino acids. CDR1 is MNHEY and CDR2 is SVGEGT in the germline V gene. V lost 9 bases and J lost 4, with 13 bases in between. This CDR3 reads CASLSRQGANVLTF. CDR3 nucleotides: TGTGCCAGTCTCTCCCGGCAGGGGGCCAACGTCCTGACTTTC.

This clonotype has ten or more counts. One end of the junction is discordant with germline, which a read error may explain. The chain combines TRBV7-9 with TRBJ2-1; D remains ambiguous. The CDR3 consists of 9 residues. Germline CDR1 and CDR2: SEHNR and FQNEAQ (reference sequence). The CDR3 nucleotides are TGTGCCAGCAGCATTGCACGGCTCTTC. The encoded protein is CASSIARLF.

This clonotype was detected many times. The J gene is TRBJ2-7, the V gene TRBV2; D gene uncertain. V gave up 10 bases and J gave up 0 bases, with 31 bases separating them. The CDR3 length is 19 residues. Germline V CDR1 and CDR2: SNHLY, FYNNEI. The CDR3, as DNA: TGTGCCACCTCCTTCGCCGAGGCGCGTCTAGGGATGAGCTCCTACGAGCAGTACTTC. Translating gives CATSFAEARLGMSSYEQYF.

This chain connects TRBV20-1 to TRBJ1-1; 9 positions agree with TRBD1. This CDR3 spans 16 amino acids. V lost 0 bases and J lost 1; bases outside the gene matches: 6. From germline, CDR1 is DFQATT and CDR2 SNEGSKA (reference sequence). The CDR3 sequence: CSARDPNRGPNTEAFF. The CDR3 DNA reads as TGCAGTGCTAGAGACCCAAACAGGGGGCCGAACACTGAAGCTTTCTTT.

This chain connects TRBV5-1 to TRBJ1-3; D perhaps matches TRBD1 (5 bases). V lost 4 bases and J 4 bases, leaving 15 bases between the germline ends. Germline loops: CDR1 SGHRS, CDR2 YFSETQ. This CDR3 has 15 amino acids. The CDR3 here is CASSPSTATGNTIYF. CDR3 DNA sequence: TGCGCCAGCAGCCCTTCGACAGCGACGGGAAACACCATATATTTT.

The chain has TRBV19 and TRBJ2-6; perhaps D is TRBD1 or TRBD2 (5 bases each). V lost 7 bases and J 0 bases, leaving 13 bases between the germline ends. CDR1 is LNHDA and CDR2 is SQIVND in the germline V gene (reference sequence). The CDR3 has 16 amino acids. In DNA, the CDR3 is TGTGCCAGTACACGGGGCACCAGCTCTGGGGCCAACGTCCTGACTTTC. Protein sequence: CASTRGTSSGANVLTF.

Note on this clonotype: One end of the junction does not line up with germline, which may come from a read error. J is TRBJ1-3 and V is TRBV20-1; D call uncertain. The germline gives CDR1 DFQATT, CDR2 SNEGSKA (reference sequence). This CDR3 has 15 residues. In DNA, the CDR3 is TGCAGTGCTAGAGGGACGGCCTCCTCTGGAAACACCACATATTTT. Its protein is CSARGTASSGNTTYF.

To note about this clonotype: The junction departs from the called germline gene at one end, perhaps through a read error. The rearrangement uses TRBV11-1 and TRBJ1-2; D is ambiguous. The CDR3 extends over 14 amino acids. CDR1 and CDR2 from the germline V gene are SGHAT and FQDESV (reference sequence). CDR3 loop: CASSQIGELYGYTF. CDR3 DNA: TGCGCCAGCAGCCAGATCGGGGAGCTCTATGGCTACACCTTC.